Below, one T cell receptor beta chain is given with its context. This entry comes from a study of blood T cell repertoires in COVID-19. Study background: T cells, B-cell-depleted T cells, or PBMCs provided the cDNA or gDNA that served as material.

The germline V gene encodes CDR1 KGHSH and CDR2 LQKENI. Trimming left V 3 bases short and J 6 bases short, with 7 bases between. The CDR3 extends over 12 amino acids. Sequenced by immunoSEQ multiplex PCR; TCRdb stores in-frame clones only, minus some. Of about 170,000 clones in the sample, roughly 80% were seen once. The receptor comes from a woman in her thirties or forties with COVID-19, enrolled during active disease. Sequencing was done on a sample of peripheral blood. The rearrangement uses TRBV18 and TRBJ2-3; D is ambiguous. The CDR3 coding sequence is TGTGCCAGCTCACCCCTTTCGGATACGCAGTATTTT. It specifies CASSPLSDTQYF.